This T cell receptor (beta chain) stems from a study of T cell repertoires in cytomegalovirus infection. MiXCR, run by TCRdb on the reads, gives a single entry per CDR3 protein. The table lists roughly 120,000 distinct CDR3 sequences, roughly 32% of them singletons. Comment on this clonotype: Its antigen is unknown.

Sequencing used CD8+ T cells from cultured PBMCs, obtained from culture after CMV antigen stimulation. This sequence originates from a human donor in good health (CMV status not recorded). Some clones in this sample may be carry-over from other donors' samples.

CDR3 protein: CASSSQGAGEGEQYF. The CDR3 bases are TGTGCCAGCAGCTCCCAGGGGGCAGGGGAGGGCGAGCAGTACTTC. The chain joins TRBV5-4 to TRBJ2-7; a weak D match, TRBD1 (8 bases). The CDR3 covers 15 residues. The germline CDR1 and CDR2 sequences are SGHNT and YYREEE (reference sequence). Trimming pared 3 bases from V and 6 bases from J, leaving 19 bases between.